This T cell receptor (beta chain) was identified during a study of metastatic and nonmetastatic thyroid tumors. About the study: The comparison covered peripheral blood and tumor or nodule tissue in malignant and benign thyroid patients.

This clone has at least ten counts. Its specificity is not known. The study's findings and limits: Malignant thyroid tumors reportedly exceeded benign nodules significantly in TCR beta diversity, with the difference appearing in blood and tumor.

Nobody among the patients had been given any treatment before thyroid surgery. Authors' processing steps: Researchers built a distant-metastasis classifier for papillary thyroid cancer that drew on CDR3 differences across clinicopathological groups. With MiXCR, TCRdb called clones anew from the PCR reads. The V and J calls shown here were made by TCRdb, not taken from the authors' results. Among 30,000 to 35,000 clones listed, roughly 15% were seen once. Sample: blood. The receptor was isolated from a female donor with papillary thyroid cancer or a benign thyroid nodule (not recorded which). Some clones in this sample may be carry-over from other donors' samples.

The CDR3 DNA reads TGCCTAGCAGAACAGGGCGACTATGGCTACACCTTC. As protein: CLAEQGDYGYTF. The chain recombines TRBV20-1 with TRBJ1-2; TRBD1 is a possible D gene (6 bases). Germline V gene lookup returns CDR1 DFQATT and CDR2 SNEGSKA (reference sequence). The CDR3 covers 12 residues.